Below are 17 T cell receptor beta chains sequenced from a single sample in a study of cytomegalovirus exposure and HLA in healthy donors. PCR primers comprised 60 Vbeta and 13 Jbeta primers. Profiling relied on immunoSEQ multiplex PCR, and the TCRdb table lists in-frame clones only, not all of them. This table has about 130,000 clones, more than 80% appearing once. Sequenced: PBMCs. These receptor sequences come from a woman aged 30 to 39 in good health and CMV-seropositive.

The chain couples TRBV7-9 to TRBJ2-7, with 11 bases identical to TRBD1. Germline V gene lookup returns CDR1 SEHNR and CDR2 FQNEAQ (reference sequence). Unmatched junction bases numbered 5, after V lost 5 bases and J lost 2 bases. The CDR3 has 15 residues. CDR3 in amino acids: CASSPGTGGAYEQYF. The CDR3 DNA is TGTGCCAGCAGCCCCGGGACAGGGGGAGCCTACGAGCAGTACTTC.

V and J are TRBV28 and TRBJ1-1; weak D call: TRBD1 (6 bases). CDR1 and CDR2 (germline): MDHEN, SYDVKM. The CDR3 has 14 residues. Trimming took 6 bases from V and 4 from J, leaving 15 bases between them. Written as DNA, the CDR3 is TGTGCCAGCAGAGACAGGACTCTTACCACTGAAGCTTTCTTT. This sequence encodes CASRDRTLTTEAFF.

The chain carries TRBV30 and TRBJ1-1; possibly TRBD1 for D (5 bases). Per the germline V gene, CDR1 is GTSNPN and CDR2 is SVGIG (reference sequence). Trimming removed 2 bases at V and 0 bases at J, with 7 bases between. The CDR3 runs to 13 residues. The chain's CDR3 is CAWSQGMNTEAFF. In DNA, the CDR3 is TGTGCCTGGAGTCAGGGCATGAACACTGAAGCTTTCTTT.

The chain employs TRBV2 and TRBJ1-5; D is ambiguous. The V gene lost 10 bases and the J gene lost 3 bases, with 10 bases spanning the gap. Germline assignment: CDR1 SNHLY and CDR2 FYNNEI. The CDR3 is 12 residues long. As DNA, the CDR3 is TGTGCCACCGGACTACCCAATCAGCCCCAGCATTTT. Translated, it gives CATGLPNQPQHF.

The rearrangement joins TRBV2 to TRBJ2-7, with 8 bases that match TRBD1. The CDR3 spans 16 residues. The germline V gene encodes CDR1 SNHLY and CDR2 FYNNEI. Trimming took 3 bases from V and 4 from J; bases not matched to a gene: 11. The CDR3 here is CASSDNFVDRDYEQYF. For the CDR3, the DNA is TGTGCCAGCAGTGACAATTTTGTGGACAGGGATTACGAGCAGTACTTC.

The J gene is TRBJ1-5, the V gene TRBV28; 7 bases line up with TRBD1. V shed 1 base and J 5 bases; nucleotides not matched to a gene: 17. In germline, CDR1 is MDHEN, CDR2 SYDVKM. The CDR3 sequence is 19 residues long. The CDR3 DNA reads as TGTGCCAGCAGTTTATCCGTGCTTTGGGACAGCCTTGATGATCAGCCCCAGCATTTT. Protein product: CASSLSVLWDSLDDQPQHF.

This clone showed up just once. The chain uses TRBV11-2 and TRBJ2-7; D might be TRBD1 (6 bases). Germline CDR1 SGHAT, CDR2 FQNNGV. The CDR3 runs to 13 residues. Trimming left V 6 bases short and J 6 bases short, with 15 bases between. Written as DNA, the CDR3 is TGTGCCAGCAGTTCCTACACAGGGCCCGAGCAGTACTTC. It translates to CASSSYTGPEQYF.

The chain combines TRBV9 with TRBJ2-7; TRBD2 matches at 7 bases. There are 13 residues in the CDR3. Germline V gene lookup returns CDR1 SGDLS and CDR2 YYNGEE. V lost 3 bases to trimming and J lost 3 bases; unmatched junction nucleotides: 3. CDR3 in amino acids: CASSGPGGYEQYF. The CDR3 nucleotides are TGTGCCAGCAGCGGTCCGGGGGGCTACGAGCAGTACTTC.

A single count supports this clone. J is TRBJ2-2 and V is TRBV27; 7 bases map to TRBD1. The ends lost 5 bases at V and 0 bases at J; junction bases unmatched: 6. Germline lookup yields CDR1 MNHEY and CDR2 SMNVEV (reference sequence). The CDR3 has 16 residues. The CDR3 spells CASSPIGTANTGELFF. The CDR3 DNA is TGTGCCAGCAGTCCCATAGGGACAGCGAACACCGGGGAGCTGTTTTTT.

Written as DNA, the CDR3 is TGTGCCAGCAGCCCGGGGGATTTCTATGGCTACACCTTC. Translated, it gives CASSPGDFYGYTF. This chain joins TRBV2 and TRBJ1-2; possible D gene TRBD1, 5 bases. V lost 6 bases and J 4 bases, leaving 12 bases between the germline ends. The CDR3 has 13 residues. From germline, CDR1 is SNHLY and CDR2 FYNNEI.

This clone has only one observation. The chain recombines TRBV19 with TRBJ2-4; 10 nucleotides align to TRBD2. The CDR3 runs to 15 residues. The J segment lost 7 bases and the V segment lost 8 bases, leaving 11 bases of the junction unmatched. Germline CDR1 is LNHDA and CDR2 is SQIVND (reference sequence). The CDR3 spells CASSGGAGGRNIQYF. The CDR3 nucleotides read TGTGCCAGTTCTGGGGGAGCGGGGGGGCGGAACATTCAGTACTTC. Complete variable domain (other parts from reference TRBV19 and TRBJ2-4): DGGITQSPKYLFRKEGQNVTLSCEQNLNHDAMYWYRQDPGQGLRLIYYSQIVNDFQKGDIAEGYSVSREKKESFPLTVTSAQKNPTAFYLCASSGGAGGRNIQYFGAGTRLSVL.

J is TRBJ2-1 and V is TRBV5-1, with D possibly being TRBD2 (5 bases). V lost 3 bases, J lost 7 bases, and 14 bases lay in between. Germline CDR1 SGHRS, CDR2 YFSETQ. The CDR3 is 14 amino acids. CDR3 sequence: CASSSPEAWNEQFF. The CDR3 region has the DNA TGCGCCAGCAGCTCCCCGGAGGCCTGGAATGAGCAGTTCTTC.

The rearrangement uses TRBV5-1 and TRBJ2-5, with D tentatively TRBD2 (6 bases). This CDR3 is built from 14 residues. V was pared by 4 bases and J by 2 bases, with 12 bases between. CDR1 SGHRS and CDR2 YFSETQ come from the germline V gene. CDR3 in DNA: TGCGCCAGCAGCGCCAATGGACTACAAGAGACCCAGTACTTC. It is translated as CASSANGLQETQYF.

V usage is TRBV6-5 and J usage is TRBJ1-2, with TRBD1 matching 7 bases. Germline V lookup: CDR1 MNHEY, CDR2 SVGAGI. The CDR3 is 11 residues long. After removal of 6 bases from V and 11 bases from J, the junction contained 6 bases not matched to a gene. The CDR3 region has the DNA TGTGCCAGCAGATCCGGGACAGCTTACACCTTC. It yields the protein CASRSGTAYTF.

The gene calls are TRBV5-1 and TRBJ2-3; 10 nucleotides align to TRBD2. The ends lost 4 bases at V and 2 bases at J; junction bases unmatched: 4. Germline V CDR1 and CDR2: SGHRS, YFSETQ. The CDR3 loop spans 15 amino acids. For the CDR3, the DNA is TGCGCCAGCAGCCCAGGACTAGCGGACACAGATACGCAGTATTTT. Translating it yields CASSPGLADTDTQYF.

This clone was counted only a few times. J is TRBJ1-1 and V is TRBV15, with unresolved D. This CDR3 has 14 amino acids. Germline CDR1 LNHNV, CDR2 YYDKDF (reference sequence). Trimming left V 1 base short and J 5 bases short, with 11 bases between. The CDR3 protein is CATSRGREGTEAFF. Here the CDR3 DNA reads TGTGCCACCAGCAGAGGAAGGGAGGGTACTGAAGCTTTCTTT.

This clone came up once. CDR3 protein: CASSSTGTSYEQYF. CDR3 nucleotides: TGTGCCAGCAGCTCGACAGGTACCTCCTACGAGCAGTACTTC. J is TRBJ2-7 and V is TRBV6-4, with a tentative D call TRBD1 (6 bases). The CDR3 totals 14 residues. Trimming shortened V by 6 bases and J by 0 bases, and 12 bases separated the two germline ends. Germline CDR1 MRHNA, CDR2 SNTAGT.